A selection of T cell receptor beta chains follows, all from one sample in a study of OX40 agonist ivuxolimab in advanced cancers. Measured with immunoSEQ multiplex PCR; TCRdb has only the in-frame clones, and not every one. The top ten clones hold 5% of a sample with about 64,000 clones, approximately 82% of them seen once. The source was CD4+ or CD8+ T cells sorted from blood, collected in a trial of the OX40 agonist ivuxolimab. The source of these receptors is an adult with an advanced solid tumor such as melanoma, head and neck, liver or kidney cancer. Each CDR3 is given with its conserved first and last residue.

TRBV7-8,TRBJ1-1,CASSPPGGRGTEAFF
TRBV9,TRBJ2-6,CASSSPGGDISGANVLTF
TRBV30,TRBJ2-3,CAWSPGLAGGGDTQYF
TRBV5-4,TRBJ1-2,CASSLASGAGSGYTF
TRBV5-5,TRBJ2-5,CASSLNSLGTQYF
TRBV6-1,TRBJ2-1,CASSPGTDNNEQFF
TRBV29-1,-,CSVEEGGGDSGIMGYEQYF
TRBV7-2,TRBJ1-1,CASSLGGGNTEAFF
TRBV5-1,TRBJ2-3,CASSQERGTDTQYF
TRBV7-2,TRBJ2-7,CASSLFRDTSYEQYF
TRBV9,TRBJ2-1,CASRAIGLAGAGEQFF
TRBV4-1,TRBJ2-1,CASSPLWEDAYNEQFF
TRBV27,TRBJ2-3,CASSLSGKFFTDTQYF
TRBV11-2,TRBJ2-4,CASSPVGGGAKNIQYF
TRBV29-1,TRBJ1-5,CSVASDNPNQPQHF
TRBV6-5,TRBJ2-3,CANYPGLRYF
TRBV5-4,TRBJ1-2,CASSVDGYGYTF